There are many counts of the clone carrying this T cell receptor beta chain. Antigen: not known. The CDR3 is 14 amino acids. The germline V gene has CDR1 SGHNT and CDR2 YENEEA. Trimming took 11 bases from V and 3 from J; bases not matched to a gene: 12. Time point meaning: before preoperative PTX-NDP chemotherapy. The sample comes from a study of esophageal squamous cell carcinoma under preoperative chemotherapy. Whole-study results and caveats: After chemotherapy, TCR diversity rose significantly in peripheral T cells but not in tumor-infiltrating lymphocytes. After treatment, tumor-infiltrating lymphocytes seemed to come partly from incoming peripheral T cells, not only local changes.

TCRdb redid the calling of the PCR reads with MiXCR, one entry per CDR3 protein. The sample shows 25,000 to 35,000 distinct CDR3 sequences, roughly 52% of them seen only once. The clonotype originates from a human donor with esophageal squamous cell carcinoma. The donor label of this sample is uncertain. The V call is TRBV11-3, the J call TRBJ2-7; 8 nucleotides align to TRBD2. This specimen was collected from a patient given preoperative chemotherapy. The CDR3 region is CAVAQGSGNYEQYF. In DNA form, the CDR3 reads TGTGCCGTCGCCCAGGGTAGCGGGAACTACGAGCAGTACTTC. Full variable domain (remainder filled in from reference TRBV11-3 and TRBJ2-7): EAGVVQSPRYKIIEKKQPVAFWCNPISGHNTLYWYLQNLGQGPELLIRYENEEAVDDSQLPKDRFSAERLKGVDSTLKIQPAELGDSAVYLCAVAQGSGNYEQYFGPGTRLTVT.